One and the same sample provided the 32 T cell receptor beta chains below, sequenced in a study of cytomegalovirus exposure and HLA in healthy donors. 60 Vbeta and 13 Jbeta primers were used in PCR. Produced via immunoSEQ multiplex PCR; TCRdb's table is partial and in-frame only. The sample lists some 170,000 clones, roughly 76% occurring once. The sequencing sample was made of PBMCs. These TCRs come from a woman aged 45 to 65 in good health and CMV-seronegative.

The chain recombines TRBV27 with TRBJ1-1; D unclear. CDR3 length: 16 residues. CDR1 is MNHEY and CDR2 is SMNVEV in the germline V gene (reference sequence). V lost 4 bases to trimming and J lost 3 bases, with 18 bases between them. DNA of the CDR3: TGTGCCAGCAGTTCCGGACTTCCCGGGCCCTACACTGAAGCTTTCTTT. Translation: CASSSGLPGPYTEAFF.

This chain joins TRBV10-3 and TRBJ2-1; the match to TRBD2 covers 8 bases. Per germline, CDR1 ENHRY and CDR2 SYGVKD. Losses at the gene ends were 5 bases for V and 5 bases for J; bases not matched to a gene: 8. CDR3 length: 15 residues. The DNA of the CDR3 is TGTGCCATCAGTTTCCGGGAGGGCATGAACAATGAGCAGTTCTTC. It encodes CAISFREGMNNEQFF.

V and J are TRBV9 and TRBJ1-3; D is unresolved. This CDR3 is 15 amino acids long. V lost 4 bases to trimming and J lost 0 bases, with 11 bases between them. Looked up from germline, CDR1 is SGDLS and CDR2 is YYNGEE. CDR3 sequence (DNA): TGTGCCAGCAGCTTAACTTCGAGCTCTGGAAACACCATATATTTT. Translating it yields CASSLTSSSGNTIYF. Full variable domain (missing parts from reference TRBV9 and TRBJ1-3): DSGVTQTPKHLITATGQRVTLRCSPRSGDLSVYWYQQSLDQGLQFLIQYYNGEERAKGNILERFSAQQFPDLHSELNLSSLELGDSALYFCASSLTSSSGNTIYFGEGSWLTVV.

The chain recombines TRBV7-7 with TRBJ2-5; no clear D. Germline V lookup: CDR1 SSHAT, CDR2 FNYEAQ (reference sequence). This CDR3 region has 13 residues. V was trimmed by 1 base and J by 3 bases, leaving 6 bases between them. The CDR3 nucleotides are TGTGCCAGCAGCTTAGGACTGAAAGAGACCCAGTACTTC. Translation gives CASSLGLKETQYF.

This sequence joins TRBV6-4 and TRBJ2-3; 10 bases fit TRBD1. Trimming removed 6 bases from V and 1 base from J; junction bases left unmatched: 4. This CDR3 has 15 residues. Germline CDR1 is MRHNA and CDR2 is SNTAGT. The DNA of the CDR3 is TGTGCCAGCAGGCCCGGGACAGGGGGCACAGATACGCAGTATTTT. It is translated as CASRPGTGGTDTQYF.

V and J are TRBV7-8 and TRBJ2-7; maybe TRBD2 (6 bases). This CDR3 has 14 residues. Trimming took off 6 bases at V and 1 base at J, with 13 bases between the two ends. Germline CDR1 and CDR2: SGHVS and FQNEAQ. CDR3 nucleotide sequence: TGTGCCAGCAGTCCCGGGGGAGCTTCCTACGAGCAGTACTTC. Translating gives CASSPGGASYEQYF. The full variable domain, completed using reference TRBV7-8 and TRBJ2-7, is GAGVSQSPRYKVAKRGQDVALRCDPISGHVSLFWYQQALGQGPEFLTYFQNEAQLDKSGLPSDRFFAERPEGSVSTLKIQRTQQEDSAVYLCASSPGGASYEQYFGPGTRLTVT.

The chain carries TRBV27 and TRBJ2-7, with D maybe TRBD1 (5 bases). The CDR3 length is 14 residues. Germline V gene lookup returns CDR1 MNHEY and CDR2 SMNVEV (reference sequence). Trimming pared 4 bases from V and 5 bases from J, leaving 15 bases between. The DNA for the CDR3 is TGTGCCAGCAGTTCCGGACAATATGGTCACGAGCAGTACTTC. Translating gives CASSSGQYGHEQYF.

This chain links TRBV4-2 with TRBJ1-1; 7 bases map to TRBD1. J lost 2 bases, V lost 0 bases, and 3 bases had no gene match. This CDR3 spans 15 amino acids. Per germline, CDR1 LGHNA and CDR2 YNFKEQ. CDR3 amino acids: CASSQETGFNTEAFF. The CDR3 bases are TGTGCCAGCAGCCAAGAGACAGGGTTTAACACTGAAGCTTTCTTT.

This chain connects TRBV5-3 to TRBJ2-5; 10 nucleotides agree with TRBD2. TRBV5-3 is annotated as an ORF whose role is uncertain. This CDR3 has 18 residues. Unmatched junction bases numbered 18, after V lost 5 bases and J lost 5 bases. This CDR3 reads CARSSTSGNHLLRETQYF. The CDR3 nucleotides read TGTGCCAGAAGTTCAACTAGCGGGAACCATCTCCTCCGGGAGACCCAGTACTTC.

V and J are TRBV29-1 and TRBJ2-4; the D gene is possibly TRBD1 (5 bases). The CDR3 has 15 amino acids. V lost 1 base, J lost 2 bases, and 12 bases lay in between. Germline values: CDR1 SQVTM, CDR2 ANQGSEA. CDR3 DNA sequence: TGCAGCGTTGAAGCCCAGGGAATTTCCAAAAACATTCAGTACTTC. Residues: CSVEAQGISKNIQYF.

V usage is TRBV7-9 and J usage is TRBJ2-3; 11 nucleotides agree with TRBD2. This CDR3 is 17 amino acids long. V was pared by 2 bases and J by 3 bases, with 7 bases of the junction left unmatched. Germline V gene sequence: CDR1 SEHNR, CDR2 FQNEAQ (reference sequence). The CDR3 here is CASSLFLRTSGTDTQYF. The CDR3 nucleotides read TGTGCCAGCAGCTTATTTCTTCGGACTAGCGGGACAGATACGCAGTATTTT.

This clone was counted once. The chain recombines TRBV30 with TRBJ2-7; D possibly corresponds to TRBD1 (6 bases). The CDR3 is made up of 11 amino acids. Germline lookup yields CDR1 GTSNPN and CDR2 SVGIG (reference sequence). The V gene lost 4 bases and the J gene lost 2 bases, with 6 bases spanning the gap. The CDR3 loop reads CAWTGAYEQYF. CDR3 bases: TGTGCCTGGACAGGGGCCTACGAGCAGTACTTC.

The rearrangement joins TRBV13 to TRBJ1-5; TRBD1 agrees at 7 bases. From germline, CDR1 is PRHDT and CDR2 FYEKMQ (reference sequence). This CDR3 comprises 14 residues. V was pared by 0 bases and J by 7 bases, with 3 bases of the junction left unmatched. The CDR3 is CASSLGTGSQPQHF. In DNA form, the CDR3 reads TGTGCCAGCAGCTTAGGGACAGGGAGCCAGCCCCAGCATTTT.

The rearrangement joins TRBV28 to TRBJ2-7; 9 positions agree with TRBD2. Germline CDR1 is MDHEN and CDR2 is SYDVKM. The CDR3 runs to 14 residues. V trimming: 3 bases; J trimming: 6 bases; junction bases outside the gene matches: 6. CDR3 DNA sequence: TGTGCCAGCAGTTTTGGCGGGAGGGCCCTCGAGCAGTACTTC. It translates to CASSFGGRALEQYF. Based on the CDR3 plus reference TRBV28 and TRBJ2-7, the full variable domain is DVKVTQSSRYLVKRTGEKVFLECVQDMDHENMFWYRQDPGLGLRLIYFSYDVKMKEKGDIPEGYSVSREKKERFSLILESASTNQTSMYLCASSFGGRALEQYFGPGTRLTVT.

This chain joins TRBV2 and TRBJ2-1, with 12 bases that match TRBD2. The germline V gene has CDR1 SNHLY and CDR2 FYNNEI. Trimming removed 7 bases from V and 4 bases from J; junction bases left unmatched: 5. The CDR3 consists of 15 residues. The CDR3 DNA reads TGTGCCAGCACCATCACTAGCGGGGGGTACAATGAGCAGTTCTTC. Translation: CASTITSGGYNEQFF.

The chain joins TRBV9 to TRBJ1-2, with TRBD1 as a possible D gene (6 bases). There are 15 residues in the CDR3. The V end was cut by 0 bases, the J end by 2 bases, with 11 bases between. The germline V gene has CDR1 SGDLS and CDR2 YYNGEE. The CDR3 reads CASSVEGTLNYGYTF. In DNA, the CDR3 is TGTGCCAGCAGCGTAGAGGGGACACTAAACTATGGCTACACCTTC.

The chain joins TRBV11-1 to TRBJ2-1, with 12 bases identical to TRBD2. Germline loops: CDR1 SGHAT, CDR2 FQDESV (reference sequence). This CDR3 contains 15 residues. After removal of 5 bases from V and 6 bases from J, the junction contained 5 bases not matched to a gene. The CDR3 protein is CASSRRLAGVNEQFF. CDR3 nucleotide sequence: TGTGCCAGCAGCCGCAGACTAGCGGGGGTCAATGAGCAGTTCTTC.

This chain connects TRBV5-1 to TRBJ2-5; 7 bases map to TRBD1. TRBJ2-7 explains the end of the DNA better; the J call may be wrong. The CDR3 sequence is 14 residues long. Germline CDR1 reads SGHRS; CDR2 reads YFSETQ. The CDR3 here is CASSTRAGGYEQYF. CDR3 DNA sequence: TGCGCCAGCAGCACGAGGGCAGGGGGCTACGAGCAGTACTTC.

The J gene is TRBJ1-4, the V gene TRBV7-8; TRBD1 is a possible D gene (5 bases). V shed 4 bases and J shed 4 bases, with 13 bases lying between them. The germline V gene encodes CDR1 SGHVS and CDR2 FQNEAQ. This CDR3 comprises 15 residues. CDR3 region: CASSSLSGGNEKLFF. The DNA for the CDR3 is TGTGCCAGCAGCTCCCTCTCGGGGGGTAATGAAAAACTGTTTTTT.

There are a few counts of this clone. This chain connects TRBV5-5 to TRBJ2-6; tentatively, D is TRBD1 (6 bases). With 4 bases removed from V and 2 bases from J, the gap between germline ends came to 10 bases. Germline assignment: CDR1 SGHKS and CDR2 YYEKEE (reference sequence). CDR3 length: 15 amino acids. This CDR3 is CASSMGATGANVLTF. The CDR3 DNA follows: TGTGCCAGCAGCATGGGGGCGACTGGGGCCAACGTCCTGACTTTC.

The chain recombines TRBV30 with TRBJ1-2; D gene unclear. Germline V lookup: CDR1 GTSNPN, CDR2 SVGIG (reference sequence). V lost 4 bases to trimming and J lost 1 base, with 10 bases between them. The CDR3 sequence is 13 residues long. The CDR3 loop reads CAWKETVNYGYTF. Here the CDR3 DNA reads TGTGCCTGGAAAGAAACGGTTAACTATGGCTACACCTTC.

The genes are TRBV5-4 and TRBJ2-1; 12 bases line up with TRBD2. This CDR3 spans 15 amino acids. Germline V gene sequence: CDR1 SGHNT, CDR2 YYREEE (reference sequence). With 4 bases clipped from V and 3 bases from J, the junction kept 2 bases outside the gene matches. The CDR3 coding sequence is TGTGCCAGCAGCCGGACTAGCGGGGACTACAATGAGCAGTTCTTC. Amino acids: CASSRTSGDYNEQFF. Filled out from reference TRBV5-4 and TRBJ2-1, the complete variable domain reads ETGVTQSPTHLIKTRGQQVTLRCSSQSGHNTVSWYQQALGQGPQFIFQYYREEENGRGNFPPRFSGLQFPNYSSELNVNALELDDSALYLCASSRTSGDYNEQFFGPGTRLTVL.

The rearrangement links TRBV29-1 to TRBJ2-1, with 12 positions matching TRBD2. This CDR3 contains 15 residues. Germline V gives CDR1 SQVTM, CDR2 ANQGSEA. With 3 bases clipped from V and 7 bases from J, the junction kept 7 bases outside the gene matches. DNA for the CDR3: TGCAGCGTTGATGGGCTAGCGGGAGGGCGGAATGAGCAGTTCTTC. This codes for CSVDGLAGGRNEQFF.

This clone has only a few counts. The V and J genes are TRBV4-2 and TRBJ2-1, with 11 nucleotides matching TRBD2. Per the germline V gene, CDR1 is LGHNA and CDR2 is YNFKEQ. V was clipped by 0 bases and J by 3 bases; unmatched bases: 1. There are 16 residues in the CDR3. The CDR3, as DNA: TGTGCCAGCAGCCAAGAAACTAGCGGGGGCTACAATGAGCAGTTCTTC. It encodes CASSQETSGGYNEQFF.

The chain uses TRBV6-4 and TRBJ2-2, with 12 bases matching TRBD2. The CDR3 runs to 18 residues. Trimming took 5 bases from V and 0 from J; bases not matched to a gene: 7. In germline, CDR1 is MRHNA, CDR2 SNTAGT. CDR3 amino acids: CASSSSGLAGSNTGELFF. CDR3 nucleotides: TGTGCCAGCAGTTCTTCCGGACTAGCGGGGTCGAACACCGGGGAGCTGTTTTTT.

This chain joins TRBV4-3 and TRBJ1-5; TRBD1 aligns across 8 bases. Trimming removed 0 bases from V and 5 bases from J; junction bases left unmatched: 3. The CDR3 consists of 15 residues. Germline values: CDR1 LGHNA, CDR2 YSLEER. CDR3 coding DNA: TGCGCCAGCAGCCAAGATCGACAGGGGCATCAGCCCCAGCATTTT. Its translation: CASSQDRQGHQPQHF.

The rearrangement links TRBV28 to TRBJ1-5; D is possibly TRBD1 (6 bases). V shed 3 bases and J shed 7 bases, with 10 bases lying between them. CDR1 and CDR2 from the germline V gene are MDHEN and SYDVKM. CDR3 length: 13 amino acids. CDR3 region: CASSLQGIQPQHF. As DNA, the CDR3 is TGTGCCAGCAGTTTGCAGGGGATCCAGCCCCAGCATTTT.

This rearrangement joins TRBV6-5 to TRBJ1-1, with D unclear. The V end was cut by 2 bases, the J end by 4 bases, with 14 bases between. The CDR3 is 15 residues long. Germline V CDR1 and CDR2: MNHEY, SVGAGI. As DNA, the CDR3 is TGTGCCAGCAGTTACAATCCCAGACTGAGCACTGAAGCTTTCTTT. The encoded protein is CASSYNPRLSTEAFF.

The count of this clone is one. V is TRBV27 and J is TRBJ1-4; D might be TRBD1 (5 bases). The CDR3 is 12 amino acids. Germline V gene sequence: CDR1 MNHEY, CDR2 SMNVEV (reference sequence). CDR3 amino acids: CANRGANEKLFF. The CDR3 region has the DNA TGTGCAAATCGGGGGGCTAATGAAAAACTGTTTTTT.

The chain carries TRBV25-1 and TRBJ1-1; D might be TRBD1 (5 bases). CDR3 size: 15 residues. Trimming removed 10 bases at V and 5 bases at J, with 23 bases between. Germline CDR1 is MGHDK and CDR2 is SYGVNS. The CDR3 DNA is TGTGCCACCCACCGTAATCTGGGGGGAGATACTGAAGCTTTCTTT. As protein: CATHRNLGGDTEAFF.

V usage is TRBV7-2 and J usage is TRBJ2-1; TRBD2 matches at 11 bases. The ends lost 5 bases at V and 7 bases at J; junction bases unmatched: 7. Looked up from germline, CDR1 is SGHTA and CDR2 is FQGNSA. This CDR3 spans 15 amino acids. CDR3 coding DNA: TGTGCCAGCAGCCACGGACTAGCGGGTGGGAATGAGCAGTTCTTC. Amino acid sequence: CASSHGLAGGNEQFF. The full variable domain, its missing parts supplied by reference TRBV7-2 and TRBJ2-1, is GAGVSQSPSNKVTEKGKDVELRCDPISGHTALYWYRQSLGQGLEFLIYFQGNSAPDKSGLPSDRFSAERTGGSVSTLTIQRTQQEDSAVYLCASSHGLAGGNEQFFGPGTRLTVL.

This chain joins TRBV19 and TRBJ2-6; a possible D gene is TRBD2 (6 bases). Looked up from germline, CDR1 is LNHDA and CDR2 is SQIVND (reference sequence). V was clipped by 3 bases and J by 0 bases, with 12 bases between them. The CDR3 runs to 17 residues. The CDR3 loop reads CASSIRSGDSGANVLTF. As DNA, the CDR3 is TGTGCCAGTAGTATTAGGTCGGGAGACTCTGGGGCCAACGTCCTGACTTTC.